This entry concerns a single TCR beta chain. Its antigen is undetermined. Just one base apart from a much larger clone, this may be a read error. The CDR3 end shows no conserved phenylalanine or tryptophan, and so a read error is likely. This record belongs to a study of regulatory T cells in long-lasting Graves disease. iRepertoire HTBI primers and Arm-PCR of CDR3 regions built TCR beta libraries. TCRdb re-derived calls from the multiplex PCR reads in MiXCR, one entry per CDR3 protein. The sample carries 540,000 or so distinct CDR3 sequences, about 13% recorded once. Germline lookup yields CDR1 SEHNR and CDR2 FQNEAQ (reference sequence). The V gene end was trimmed by 5 bases and the J gene end by 6 bases; junction bases not matched to a gene: 10. The CDR3 contains 16 residues. Time point in this sample: newly diagnosed GD, antithyroid drugs for less than 3 months. The TCR library was prepared using RNA isolated from PBMCs.

Study-level findings and limits: Lower TCR diversity was seen in persistent Graves' patients than in newly diagnosed ones.

The same data also contributed to another study, on T cells in Graves' hyperthyroidism and ophthalmopathy. That source notes: Researchers ran a first-round RT-PCR on the TCR CDR3 using the HTBI primer set. Most expanded thyroid clonotypes above 0.001 recurred in blood.

Material: peripheral blood mononuclear cells (PBMCs), obtained at new diagnosis, from a patient treated with antithyroid drugs. The TCR sequence derives from a man aged 30 to 39 with Graves disease. The J gene is TRBJ1-2, the V gene TRBV7-9; TRBD1 agrees at 12 bases. The CDR3 nucleotides read TGTGCCAGCAGCCAATCTGGGACAGGGGGCGGAGATGGCTACACCTCC. Residues: CASSQSGTGGGDGYTS.